A selection of T cell receptor beta chains follows, all from one sample in a study of blood T cell repertoires in COVID-19. Repertoires were generated with immunoSEQ multiplex PCR, while TCRdb's copy carries only in-frame clones and drops some. This table has about 84,000 clones, 83% appearing once. Sequenced: peripheral blood. Source of these receptors: a woman aged 80 or older with acute or convalescent COVID-19. Both conserved end residues are part of each CDR3. The order of the fields is V gene, J gene, clone size, CDR3 protein. Clone sizes are given selectively: once, few, many, or a class where the clone is expanded.

>TRBV11-2|TRBJ1-5|few
CASSPGGGSQPQHF
>TRBV28|TRBJ2-1|NA
CASSLGLSGRGYNEQFF
>TRBV11-2|TRBJ2-5|NA
CASSLGVRMASGQETQYF
>TRBV24-1|TRBJ2-7|NA
CATSALTERTYEQYF
>TRBV18|TRBJ2-3|once
CASSPLAGGRDTQYF
>TRBV6-5|TRBJ2-1|NA
CASSYSGGINNEQFF
>TRBV9|TRBJ1-1|NA
CASSETGRNTEAFF
>TRBV10-3|TRBJ1-5|NA
CAAAGTGEEQPQHF
>TRBV3-1/TRBV3-2|TRBJ1-3|few
CASSQGQGSTGNTIYF
>TRBV18|TRBJ1-2|NA
CASSPGTEIRYGYTF
>TRBV18|TRBJ2-3|NA
CASSPPSGMNTQYF
>TRBV6-5|TRBJ1-6|NA
CASSYSKARDNSPLHF
>TRBV19|TRBJ1-6|NA
CASRKVRDNSPLHF
>TRBV4-3|TRBJ1-6|NA
CASGPGTGLNSPLHF
>TRBV11-3|TRBJ1-4|NA
CASSLDTGGLFF
>TRBV27|TRBJ2-3|NA
CASSLAGDFGDTQYF
>TRBV28|TRBJ1-5|NA
CASTTGLSNQPQHF
>TRBV9|TRBJ1-6|NA
CASSVAGGNSPLHF
>TRBV27|TRBJ2-1|NA
CASSARGYNEQFF
>TRBV11-3|TRBJ1-1|NA
CASRKGPEAFF
>TRBV20-1|TRBJ2-3|NA
CSALSVDTQYF
>TRBV19|TRBJ2-1|NA
CASSSGVGQGVRVEQFF
>TRBV7-3|TRBJ2-5|once
CASSLNPTRSVETQYF
>TRBV16|TRBJ2-5|NA
CASSLNGGETQYF
>TRBV6-6|TRBJ2-3|NA
CASKKREGPDTQYF
>TRBV7-9|TRBJ2-5|NA
CASSLASQGEIQYF
>TRBV24-1|TRBJ2-5|few
CATSDLGTTQETQYF
>TRBV30|TRBJ2-7|NA
CAWSERTESYEQYF
>TRBV10-1|TRBJ2-7|once
CASAAGTGDFAQYF
>TRBV14|TRBJ2-7|NA
CASSFSGTYLYEQYF
>TRBV3-1/TRBV3-2|TRBJ1-3|NA
CASTKLPGQGPSFSGNTIYF
>TRBV19|TRBJ2-2|once
CASSPRGTTSAGELFF
>TRBV6-5|TRBJ1-2|NA
CASSYLTGNYGYTF
>TRBV28|TRBJ1-3|NA
CASSSSGAGNTIYF
>TRBV6-5|TRBJ2-3|NA
CASSRRDRGPDTQYF
>TRBV29-1|TRBJ1-2|NA
CSAGDRIVDGYTF
>TRBV3-1/TRBV3-2|TRBJ2-3|once
CASSHNRGPTQYF
>TRBV7-2|TRBJ2-5|NA
CASSLAGLEQETQYF
>TRBV3-1/TRBV3-2|TRBJ1-6|NA
CASSQGGTTLHF
>TRBV10-3|TRBJ2-7|NA
CAISESILSSYEQYF
>TRBV5-1|TRBJ2-1|NA
CASSLQAPYNEQFF
>TRBV10-1|TRBJ2-7|NA
CASSEAGGPYEQYF
>TRBV5-4|TRBJ2-5|NA
CASTPGRRGSGETQYF
>TRBV4-2|TRBJ2-2|few
CASSQEGGNTGELFF
>TRBV5-8|TRBJ2-5|NA
CAGGRQETQYF
>TRBV10-3|TRBJ2-5|NA
CAISGQREASQTKETQYF
>TRBV5-1|TRBJ2-7|NA
CASRSGGDEQYF
>TRBV4-1|TRBJ1-1|NA
CASSPIGRNTEAFF
>TRBV19|TRBJ2-1|once
CASSILAGFNEQFF
>TRBV5-1|TRBJ2-7|NA
CASSYGLAFDEQYF